This T cell receptor beta chain was sequenced in a study of T cell changes during pregnancy in multiple sclerosis. With 6 bases clipped from V and 5 bases from J, the junction kept 5 bases outside the gene matches. Germline lookup yields CDR1 LNHDA and CDR2 SQIVND (reference sequence). CDR3 size: 14 residues. Libraries were prepared by immunoSEQ multiplex PCR; TCRdb keeps only in-frame clonotypes and omits some of them. The sample lists roughly 70,000 clones; approximately 92% were seen once. This clonotype was obtained from a female donor with multiple sclerosis, enrolled in a pregnancy study. The gene calls are TRBV19 and TRBJ1-5; TRBD1 agrees at 9 bases. Here the sequenced sample was peripheral blood, taken in the third trimester of pregnancy. Here the CDR3 DNA reads TGTGCCAGTAGCCGAACAGGGGGCTATCAGCCCCAGCATTTT. Protein product: CASSRTGGYQPQHF.